The next 4 T cell receptor beta chains were all read from a single sample in a study of blood T cells in healthy people across ages (dated by TCRdb to about 2015). Libraries were prepared through 5' RACE. Reads for this sample came from an Illumina HiSeq 2500. A second PCR of roughly 6 to 11 cycles was run with a J-beta primer mix and a sample-barcoded 5' primer. Clones were called with MiXCR by TCRdb after fastp trimmed the public reads at Q25, and only in-frame beta chains were retained. Entries are consolidated by CDR3 protein sequence, retaining the most common genes and DNA. The sample table holds hundreds of thousands of distinct CDR3 sequences, of which 40% to 45% were seen once. Of the sample, around 32% is held by the ten largest clones. The sample consisted of blood. All receptors come from a man at least 80 years old in good health.

The V and J genes are TRBV5-1 and TRBJ1-1, with no clear D. The CDR3 sequence is 15 residues long. With 0 bases removed from V and 2 bases from J, the gap between germline ends came to 11 bases. Germline V gene data show CDR1 as SGHRS and CDR2 as YFSETQ. CDR3 DNA: TGCGCCAGCAGCTTGGCGAGGAGGGATAACACTGAAGCTTTCTTT. Translation: CASSLARRDNTEAFF.

The chain uses TRBV6-5 and TRBJ2-7, with 12 bases aligning to TRBD2. Germline values: CDR1 MNHEY, CDR2 SVGAGI. The J segment lost 0 bases and the V segment lost 0 bases, leaving 6 bases of the junction unmatched. This CDR3 is 18 amino acids long. The DNA of the CDR3 is TGTGCCAGCAGTTACTCATACCCGACTAGCGGGAGCTCCTACGAGCAGTACTTC. It specifies CASSYSYPTSGSSYEQYF.

The chain joins TRBV6-4 to TRBJ2-3; D is unresolved. Germline V gives CDR1 MRHNA, CDR2 SNTAGT. This CDR3 is 15 amino acids long. Trimming cost V 5 bases and J 3 bases, with 15 bases left between them. DNA of the CDR3: TGTGCCAGCAGTTTAAACCCCTCTAGTACAGATACGCAGTATTTT. It yields the protein CASSLNPSSTDTQYF.

The chain couples TRBV12-3 or TRBV12-4 to TRBJ1-5, with a weak D call TRBD1 (6 bases). V was pared by 5 bases and J by 7 bases, with 18 bases between. The CDR3 runs 15 residues. CDR3 protein: CASSQGGGLVQPQHF. The CDR3 nucleotides are TGTGCCAGCAGTCAAGGGGGGGGCCTAGTGCAGCCCCAGCATTTT.